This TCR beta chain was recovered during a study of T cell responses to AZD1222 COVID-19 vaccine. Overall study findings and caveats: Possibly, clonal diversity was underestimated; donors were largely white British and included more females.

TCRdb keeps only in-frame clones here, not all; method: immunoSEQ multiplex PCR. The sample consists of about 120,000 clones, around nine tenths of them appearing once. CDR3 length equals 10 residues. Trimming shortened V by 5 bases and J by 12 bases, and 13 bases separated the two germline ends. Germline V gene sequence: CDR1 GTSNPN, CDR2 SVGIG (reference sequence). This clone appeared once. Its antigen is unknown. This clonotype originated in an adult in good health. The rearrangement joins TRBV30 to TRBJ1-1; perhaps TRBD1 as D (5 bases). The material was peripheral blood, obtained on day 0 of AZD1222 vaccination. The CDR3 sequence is CAWGRRGPFF. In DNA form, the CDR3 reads TGTGCCTGGGGGCGGCGGGGACCTTTCTTT.